Listed below are T cell receptor beta chains from one sample, sequenced in a study of cytomegalovirus exposure and HLA in healthy donors. Here immunoSEQ multiplex PCR was the method, and the copy in TCRdb shows in-frame clones only, minus some. The data contain fewer than 150,000 clones, approximately 80% of them singletons. Source material: PBMCs. All receptors come from a young man in good health and CMV-seronegative. Both conserved end residues are part of each CDR3. A D gene is named only where the DNA matches it firmly. Only some rows state a clone size, as once, few, many or a class for expanded clones.

-,TRBJ2-1,-,TRBV18,TGTGCCAGCTCCCGTCCTTCGGCCGCCGGCGGTGAGCAGTTCTTC,CASSRPSAAGGEQFF
TRBD2,TRBJ2-7,once,TRBV11-1,TGTGCCAGCAGCCGAATCCCCGGGACTAGGGGCTACGAGCAGTACTTC,CASSRIPGTRGYEQYF
-,TRBJ1-1,-,TRBV5-6,TGTGCCAGCAGCTTGTTCTCAGGATCGACAGGTCACACTGAAGCTTTCTTT,CASSLFSGSTGHTEAFF
TRBD1,TRBJ2-5,-,TRBV27,TGTGCCAGTTCCGGGACAGGGAGTGGTTTATTGGGGTATGAGACCCAGTACTTC,CASSGTGSGLLGYETQYF
TRBD2,TRBJ2-1,few,TRBV27,TGTGCCAGCACTCGAGCGGGGGCCAGAGGCGATGAGCAGTTCTTC,CASTRAGARGDEQFF
-,TRBJ2-3,once,TRBV18,TGTGCCAGTACAGGGTTGCATGACGATACGCAGTATTTT,CASTGLHDDTQYF
TRBD1,TRBJ2-7,-,TRBV28,TGTGCCAGCAGCCAAACTCAGGGGGCGCCCGAGCAGTACTTC,CASSQTQGAPEQYF
-,TRBJ1-5,-,TRBV2,TGTGCCAGCAGTTTAGACTTAAATCAGCCCCAGCATTTT,CASSLDLNQPQHF
-,TRBJ1-1,-,TRBV6-1,TGTGCCAGCAGTGGCTCGACGGGGAGAACTGAAGCTTTCTTT,CASSGSTGRTEAFF
-,TRBJ2-5,-,TRBV30,TGTGCCTGGAGTACGATTGGGGGGGGCGAGACCCAGTACTTC,CAWSTIGGGETQYF
-,TRBJ1-1,once,TRBV18,TGTGCCAGCTCACCAAAAGCGGGGTACACTGAAGCTTTCTTT,CASSPKAGYTEAFF
TRBD1,TRBJ2-5,-,TRBV2,TGTGCCAGCAGTCCAGACAGGGGGCTGAAAGAGACCCAGTACTTC,CASSPDRGLKETQYF
-,TRBJ2-7,-,TRBV29-1,TGCAGCATCATGACGGGTCTCGAGCAGTACTTC,CSIMTGLEQYF
TRBD1,TRBJ2-7,-,TRBV14,TGTGCCAGCAGCTCGTGGACAGGGACCTACGAGCAGTACTTC,CASSSWTGTYEQYF
TRBD1,TRBJ1-1,-,TRBV18,TGTGCCAGCTCACCGGACAGGGGAAACACTGAAGCTTTCTTT,CASSPDRGNTEAFF
TRBD1,TRBJ1-1,few,TRBV6-1,TGTGCCAGTTACCCCCTCGGACAGGGCAACACTGAAGCTTTCTTT,CASYPLGQGNTEAFF
TRBD1,TRBJ2-7,-,TRBV27,TGTGCCAGCAGTTCTGCCCCCCAGGGGGCTTACGAGCAGTACTTC,CASSSAPQGAYEQYF